This is a list of T cell receptor beta chains from one sample in a study of CD8+CD57+ T cells in acquired aplastic anemia. TCRdb fed the reads into MiXCR, producing one record per CDR3 protein. The table has around 200,000 distinct CDR3 sequences, 54% seen once. Sequencing was done on a sample of sorted CD4+, CD8+, or CD8+CD57+ T cells (not recorded which) from PBMCs. Receptors originate from a human donor in good health, serving as a control. Both conserved end residues are part of each CDR3. Each record gives: clone size, V gene, D gene, J gene, CDR3 DNA, CDR3 protein. The D gene is left open where the match is weak. Size values are once, few and many counts, or a class for expanded clones, and some rows have none.

size: -; V: TRBV10-3; D: -; J: TRBJ1-3; DNA: TGTGCCGTCAGTCCAAAGACAGGAAGTGGAAACACCATACATTTT; CDR3: CAVSPKTGSGNTIHF
size: many; V: TRBV7-9; D: -; J: TRBJ1-2; DNA: TGTGCCAGCAGCTCAAGGGGGGAACACAACTATGGCTACACCTTC; CDR3: CASSSRGEHNYGYTF
size: -; V: TRBV10-3; D: -; J: TRBJ2-1; DNA: TGTGCCATCAGGTCTTGCAGTGCTAGAGTCGGGTTTGAGCAGTTCTTC; CDR3: CAIRSCSARVGFEQFF
size: -; V: TRBV20-1; D: TRBD1; J: TRBJ1-1; DNA: TGCAGTGCTAGACCTGACAGGGCCCGAATGAACACTGAAGCTTTCTTT; CDR3: CSARPDRARMNTEAFF
size: -; V: TRBV9; D: -; J: TRBJ1-2; DNA: TGTGCCAGCAGCGTAGAGACAGCCTCTCTCGGGAACTATGGCTACACCTTC; CDR3: CASSVETASLGNYGYTF
size: many; V: TRBV5-1; D: -; J: TRBJ1-1; DNA: TGTGCCAGCAGCTTAGGCGAGAACACTGAAGCTTTCTTT; CDR3: CASSLGENTEAFF
size: -; V: TRBV24-1; D: TRBD2; J: TRBJ2-3; DNA: TGTGCCACCAGTTTGGGTAGCGGGGGGGCCAAGACAGATACGCAGTATTTT; CDR3: CATSLGSGGAKTDTQYF
size: -; V: TRBV25-1; D: TRBD1; J: TRBJ2-1; DNA: TGTGCCAGCTCACCAACCGGGACAGGGGGCTACAATGAGCAGTTCTTC; CDR3: CASSPTGTGGYNEQFF
size: many; V: TRBV19; D: -; J: TRBJ1-5; DNA: TGTGCCAGTAGTATAAAGACAGGCAATCAGCCCCAGCATTTT; CDR3: CASSIKTGNQPQHF
size: -; V: TRBV6-1; D: -; J: TRBJ2-3; DNA: TGTGCCAGCAAGAAACAGGCTTTATGCACAGATACGCAGTATTTT; CDR3: CASKKQALCTDTQYF
size: many; V: TRBV29-1; D: -; J: TRBJ1-2; DNA: TGCAGCACCGGAGGCGGAATAGCTAACTATGGCTACACCTTC; CDR3: CSTGGGIANYGYTF
size: -; V: TRBV29-1; D: -; J: TRBJ1-2; DNA: TGCAGCGCTCGTTCTAACTATGGCTACACCTTC; CDR3: CSARSNYGYTF
size: -; V: TRBV12-3/TRBV12-4; D: -; J: TRBJ1-2; DNA: TGTGCCAGCACCCTATCATGGGGGGCAGATTACACCTTC; CDR3: CASTLSWGADYTF
size: -; V: TRBV7-6; D: TRBD2; J: TRBJ2-7; DNA: TGTGCCAGCAGCCCCCCCGGGGGGGGGTTTTCAAGGTCCTACGAGCAGTACTTC; CDR3: CASSPPGGGFSRSYEQYF
size: few; V: TRBV9; D: -; J: TRBJ2-7; DNA: TGTGCCAGCAGCCCATGGGACGGAACCTACGAGCAGTACTTC; CDR3: CASSPWDGTYEQYF
size: -; V: TRBV20-1; D: -; J: TRBJ2-5; DNA: TGCAGTGCCGCGACTCTGTGGGGACAAGAGGCCCAGTACTTC; CDR3: CSAATLWGQEAQYF
size: many; V: TRBV13; D: -; J: TRBJ1-2; DNA: TGTGCCAGCAGCTTAGGCTCTTACAGGGTGTCGAATGGCTACACCTTC; CDR3: CASSLGSYRVSNGYTF
size: -; V: TRBV19; D: TRBD2; J: TRBJ2-7; DNA: TGTGCCAGTAGTTTCGGTCCACTAGCGGGGGCCTACGAGCAGTACTTC; CDR3: CASSFGPLAGAYEQYF
size: -; V: TRBV10-3; D: TRBD1; J: TRBJ2-7; DNA: TGTGCCATCAGTCCCTCGCTTTGGGACAGGGTAAGGAACGAGCAGTACTTC; CDR3: CAISPSLWDRVRNEQYF
size: many; V: TRBV4-2; D: -; J: TRBJ1-3; DNA: TGTGCCAGCAGTGACGGGTGGTCTGGAAACACCATATATTTT; CDR3: CASSDGWSGNTIYF
size: many; V: TRBV19; D: TRBD1; J: TRBJ1-1; DNA: TGTGCCAGTCGACCAATTAGGGGACAGAGGAACACTGAAGCTTTCTTT; CDR3: CASRPIRGQRNTEAFF
size: -; V: TRBV4-3; D: -; J: TRBJ2-3; DNA: TGCGCCAGCAGCCGACTAGAGGGAGGCACAGATACGCAGTATTTT; CDR3: CASSRLEGGTDTQYF
size: -; V: TRBV10-2; D: TRBD1; J: TRBJ2-7; DNA: TGCGCCAGCAGTGAGTCAAACAGGGGATCCTACGAGCAGTACTTC; CDR3: CASSESNRGSYEQYF
size: -; V: TRBV7-8; D: TRBD2; J: TRBJ2-7; DNA: TGTGCCAGCAGCTCTAGCGGGGGGTCCTACGAGCAGTACTTC; CDR3: CASSSSGGSYEQYF
size: many; V: TRBV25-1; D: TRBD1; J: TRBJ1-2; DNA: TGTGCCAGCAGTCCCGCGGTTGGGGACAGGGGGAACTATGGCTACACCTTC; CDR3: CASSPAVGDRGNYGYTF
size: many; V: TRBV16; D: TRBD1; J: TRBJ1-6; DNA: TGTGCCAGCAGCCGTACAGGGGAGCGTTCACCCCTCCACTTT; CDR3: CASSRTGERSPLHF
size: -; V: TRBV19; D: TRBD1; J: TRBJ1-1; DNA: TGTGCCAGTAGTATCAGAGGACAGGTTGAAGCTTTCTTT; CDR3: CASSIRGQVEAFF
size: -; V: TRBV25-1; D: -; J: TRBJ2-1; DNA: TGTGCCAGCATCCCCGGTCCGAGGAGCTCCTACAATGAGCAGTTCTTC; CDR3: CASIPGPRSSYNEQFF
size: many; V: TRBV19; D: TRBD2; J: TRBJ2-1; DNA: TGTGCCAGTAGTAGACTAGCGGGGGGGGGCTACAATGAGCAGTTCTTC; CDR3: CASSRLAGGGYNEQFF